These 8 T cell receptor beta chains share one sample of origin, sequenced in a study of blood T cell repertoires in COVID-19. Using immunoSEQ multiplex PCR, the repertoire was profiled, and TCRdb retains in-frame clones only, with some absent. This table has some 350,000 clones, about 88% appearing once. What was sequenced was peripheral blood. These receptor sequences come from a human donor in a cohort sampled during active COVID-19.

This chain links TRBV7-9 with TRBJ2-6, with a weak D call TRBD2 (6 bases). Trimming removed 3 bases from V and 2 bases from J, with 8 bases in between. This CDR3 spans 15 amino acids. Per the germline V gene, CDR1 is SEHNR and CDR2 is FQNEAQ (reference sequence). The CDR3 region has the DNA TGTGCCAGCAGCTTCAGGGAGGCTGGGGCCAACGTCCTGACTTTC. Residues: CASSFREAGANVLTF. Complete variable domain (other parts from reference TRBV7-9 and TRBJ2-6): DTGVSQNPRHKITKRGQNVTFRCDPISEHNRLYWYRQTLGQGPEFLTYFQNEAQLEKSRLLSDRFSAERPKGSFSTLEIQRTEQGDSAMYLCASSFREAGANVLTFGAGSRLTVL.

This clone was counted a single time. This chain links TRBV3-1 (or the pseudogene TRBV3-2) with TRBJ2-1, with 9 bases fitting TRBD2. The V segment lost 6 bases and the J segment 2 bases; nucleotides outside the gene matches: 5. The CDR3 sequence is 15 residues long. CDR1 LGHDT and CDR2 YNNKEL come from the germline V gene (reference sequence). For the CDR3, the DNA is TGTGCCAGCAGGTCCGGGACTAGCCCCTACAATGAGCAGTTCTTC. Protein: CASRSGTSPYNEQFF.

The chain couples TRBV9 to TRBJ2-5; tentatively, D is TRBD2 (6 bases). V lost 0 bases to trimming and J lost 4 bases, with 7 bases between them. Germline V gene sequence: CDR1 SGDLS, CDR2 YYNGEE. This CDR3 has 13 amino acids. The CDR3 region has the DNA TGTGCCAGCAGCGTAGTCGGGGGAGAGACCCAGTACTTC. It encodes CASSVVGGETQYF.

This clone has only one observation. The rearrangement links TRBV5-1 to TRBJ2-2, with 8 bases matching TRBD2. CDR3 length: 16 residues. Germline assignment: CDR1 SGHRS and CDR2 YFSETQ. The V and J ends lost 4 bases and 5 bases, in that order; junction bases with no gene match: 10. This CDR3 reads CASSLDGGRITGELFF. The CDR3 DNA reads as TGCGCCAGCAGCCTGGACGGCGGGAGGATTACCGGGGAGCTGTTTTTT.

CDR3 loop: CASSLSGFTDTQYF. In nucleotides, the CDR3 is TGTGCCAGCAGCTTATCAGGGTTCACAGATACGCAGTATTTT. The rearrangement uses TRBV7-3 and TRBJ2-3; tentative D call: TRBD1 (5 bases). V was clipped by 2 bases and J by 2 bases, with 8 bases between them. Looked up from germline, CDR1 is SGHTA and CDR2 is FQGTGA. CDR3 length equals 14 residues.

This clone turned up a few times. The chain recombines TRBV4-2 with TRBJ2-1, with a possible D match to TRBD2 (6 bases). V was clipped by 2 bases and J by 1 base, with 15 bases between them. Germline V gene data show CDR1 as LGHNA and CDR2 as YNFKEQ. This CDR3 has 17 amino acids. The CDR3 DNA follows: TGTGCCAGCAGCCAATCCCAGGCGGGGCGATCCTACAATGAGCAGTTCTTC. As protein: CASSQSQAGRSYNEQFF.

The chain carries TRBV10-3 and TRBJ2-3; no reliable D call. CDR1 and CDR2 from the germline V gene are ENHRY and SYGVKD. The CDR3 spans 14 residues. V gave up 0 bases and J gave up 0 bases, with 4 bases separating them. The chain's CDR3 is CAISESISTDTQYF. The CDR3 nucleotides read TGTGCCATCAGTGAGTCTATAAGCACAGATACGCAGTATTTT.

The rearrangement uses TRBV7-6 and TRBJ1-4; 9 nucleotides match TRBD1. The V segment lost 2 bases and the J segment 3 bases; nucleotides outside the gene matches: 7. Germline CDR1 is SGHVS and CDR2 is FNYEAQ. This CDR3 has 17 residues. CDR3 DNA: TGTGCCAGCAGCTTACGGGACAGGGCTCGTTCTAATGAAAAACTGTTTTTT. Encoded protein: CASSLRDRARSNEKLFF.